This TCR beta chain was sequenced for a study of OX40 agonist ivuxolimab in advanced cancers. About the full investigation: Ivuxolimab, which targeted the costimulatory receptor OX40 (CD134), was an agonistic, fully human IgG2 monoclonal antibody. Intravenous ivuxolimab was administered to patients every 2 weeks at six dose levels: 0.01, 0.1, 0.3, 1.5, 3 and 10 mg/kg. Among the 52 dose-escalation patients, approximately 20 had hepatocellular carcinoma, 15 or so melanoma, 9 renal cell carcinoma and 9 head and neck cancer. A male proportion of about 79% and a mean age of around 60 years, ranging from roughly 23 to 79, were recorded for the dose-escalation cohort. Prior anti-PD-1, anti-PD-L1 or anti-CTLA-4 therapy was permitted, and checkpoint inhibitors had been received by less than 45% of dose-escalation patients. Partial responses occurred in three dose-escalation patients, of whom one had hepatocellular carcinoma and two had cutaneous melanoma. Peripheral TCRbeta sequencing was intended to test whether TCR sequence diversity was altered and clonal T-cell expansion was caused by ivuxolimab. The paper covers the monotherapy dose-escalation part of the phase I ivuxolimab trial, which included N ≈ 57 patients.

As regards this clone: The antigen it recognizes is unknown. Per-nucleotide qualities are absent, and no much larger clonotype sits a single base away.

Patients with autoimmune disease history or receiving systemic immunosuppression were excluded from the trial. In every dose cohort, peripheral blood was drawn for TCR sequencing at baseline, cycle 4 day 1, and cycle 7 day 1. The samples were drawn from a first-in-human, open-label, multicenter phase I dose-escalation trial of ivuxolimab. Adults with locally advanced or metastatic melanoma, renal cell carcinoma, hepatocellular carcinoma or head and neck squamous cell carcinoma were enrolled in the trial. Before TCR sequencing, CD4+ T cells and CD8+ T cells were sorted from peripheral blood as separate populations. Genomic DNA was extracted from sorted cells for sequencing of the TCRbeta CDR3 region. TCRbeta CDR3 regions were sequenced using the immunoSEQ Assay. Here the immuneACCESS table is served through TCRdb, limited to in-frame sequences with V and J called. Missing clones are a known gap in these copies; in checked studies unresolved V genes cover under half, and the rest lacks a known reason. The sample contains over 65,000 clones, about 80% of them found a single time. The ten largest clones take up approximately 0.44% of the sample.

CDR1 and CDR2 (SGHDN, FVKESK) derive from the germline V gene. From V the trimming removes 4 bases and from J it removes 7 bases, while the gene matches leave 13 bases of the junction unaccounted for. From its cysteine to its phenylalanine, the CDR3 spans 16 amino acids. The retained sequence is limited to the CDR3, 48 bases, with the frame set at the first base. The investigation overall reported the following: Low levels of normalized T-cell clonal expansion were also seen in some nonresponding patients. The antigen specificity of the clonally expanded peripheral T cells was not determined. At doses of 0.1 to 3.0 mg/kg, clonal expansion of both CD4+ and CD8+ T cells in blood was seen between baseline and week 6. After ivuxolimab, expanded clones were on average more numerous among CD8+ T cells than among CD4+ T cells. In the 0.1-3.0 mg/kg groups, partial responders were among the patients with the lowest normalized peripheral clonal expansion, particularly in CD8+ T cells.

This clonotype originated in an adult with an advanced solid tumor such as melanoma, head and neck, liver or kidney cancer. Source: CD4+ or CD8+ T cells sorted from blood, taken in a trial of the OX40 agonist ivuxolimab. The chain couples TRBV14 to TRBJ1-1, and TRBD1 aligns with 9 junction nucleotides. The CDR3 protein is CASSLRTTGGGSEAFF. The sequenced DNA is TGTGCCAGCAGCCTCCGAACGACAGGGGGAGGAAGTGAAGCTTTCTTT.